This TCR beta chain comes out of a study of T-cell memory formation after mild COVID-19 listed by TCRdb under 2021. The study in broad terms: Most TCR sequence clusters were specific to one of the two donors. In a couple of donors, T-cell clones that expanded and contracted after mild COVID-19 were tracked by sequencing TCRalpha and TCRbeta repertoires over time. The cohort was made up of two young adult volunteers, one female and one male, who were previously healthy.

The instrument was an Illumina NovaSeq 6000. TCRalpha and TCRbeta cDNA libraries were constructed by 5'RACE with constant-segment primers, with sample barcodes and unique molecular identifiers being introduced. Trizol reagent was used to extract RNA from every sample. Amplification of the libraries took two PCR steps, and the second step added a second sample barcode plus Illumina TruSeq adapters. Sequencing of the libraries was done on an Illumina NovaSeq, producing 2 x 150 bp paired-end reads. From the authors' description of their analysis: Reads were demultiplexed and collapsed into UMI-guided consensus sequences with migec v1.2.7. Using mixcr v2.1.11, the UMI consensuses were aligned to TRA and TRB V and J templates and assembled into clonotypes. A clonotype was counted as expanded or contracted only if both edgeR and NoisET called the change significant, with noise models trained on biological replicates. For edgeR calls, the thresholds were a false discovery rate-adjusted p below 0.01 and a log2 fold-change of 1. As an exploratory analysis of dynamics, max-normalized trajectories of the 1000 most abundant clonotypes were examined with PCA combined with hierarchical clustering. Each responding clone was given a CD4 or CD8 phenotype based on the CD4+ and CD8+ repertoires, which had been sequenced separately. The public reads were run again by TCRdb, first through fastp at Q25 and then through MiXCR, and only productive beta chains were kept. Here each entry gathers all rows of one CDR3 protein and keeps the most common genes and DNA. The V and J calls were determined by TCRdb, not by the authors. The table for this sample lists around 340,000 distinct CDR3 sequences; 14% of them were counted only once. The top ten clonotypes cover roughly a fifth of the sample.

Ficoll-Paque density gradient centrifugation was the method used to isolate PBMCs. This clonotype was found a few times. Its antigen is currently not known. No much larger clone exists at a distance of one base, and base qualities are not known. Overall study outcomes, separate from this receptor: Contracting CD4+ clones appeared mostly in the CM and EM memory subsets, whereas CD8+ clones were enriched in EMRA. The study included only two mild cases, and larger cohorts that include severe cases with pre-infection samples were judged to be necessary. Clones that contracted from day 15 to 85 showed balanced CD4/CD8 phenotypes, whereas a second wave of clones that expanded from day 15 to 37 leaned towards CD4+. The detection of some responding clones in pre-infection memory suggests that pre-existing cross-reactive memory T cells joined the SARS-CoV-2 response. The second-wave clones that peaked on day 37 were not confirmed to be SARS-CoV-2 specific.

From the germline V gene, CDR1 is SGHRS and CDR2 is YFSETQ. Trimming removed 8 bases from V and 8 bases from J; the gene matches leave 15 bases unexplained. From cysteine to phenylalanine, the CDR3 is 14 amino acids long. The retained sequence is limited to the CDR3, 42 bases, with the frame set at the first base. This sequence originates from a young man who had mild COVID-19 (a few samples of this study predate the infection). The sample titles of this study are shuffled in the database, so cell type and time point are left out; the donor was told from shared clones. The chain joins TRBV5-1 to TRBJ1-2, and 7 bases in between align with TRBD1. Sample: PBMCs or a T cell subset sorted from them (not recorded which). DNA sequence: TGCGCCAGTAGGGGGACAGCCCAAGTATTCGGCTACACCTTC. This gives the protein CASRGTAQVFGYTF.